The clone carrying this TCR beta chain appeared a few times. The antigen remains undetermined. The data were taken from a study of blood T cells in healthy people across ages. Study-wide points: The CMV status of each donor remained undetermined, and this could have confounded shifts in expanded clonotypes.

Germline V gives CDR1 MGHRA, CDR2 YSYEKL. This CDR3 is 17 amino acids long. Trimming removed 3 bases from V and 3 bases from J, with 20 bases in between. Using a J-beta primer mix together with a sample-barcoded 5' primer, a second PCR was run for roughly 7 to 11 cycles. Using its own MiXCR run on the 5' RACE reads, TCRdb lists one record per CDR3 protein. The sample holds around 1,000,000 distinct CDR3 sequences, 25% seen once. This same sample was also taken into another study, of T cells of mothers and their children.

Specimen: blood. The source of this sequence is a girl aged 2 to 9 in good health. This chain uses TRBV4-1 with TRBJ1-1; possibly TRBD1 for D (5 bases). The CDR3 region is CASSHPGGLRDDTEAFF. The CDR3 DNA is TGCGCCAGCAGCCACCCTGGGGGACTTAGGGATGACACTGAAGCTTTCTTT.